This entry lists 30 T cell receptor beta chains sequenced from one sample in a study of OX40 agonist ivuxolimab in advanced cancers. The repertoire was sequenced with immunoSEQ multiplex PCR; TCRdb's copy has only in-frame clones and lacks some. This table has about 20,000 clones, around 80% appearing once. The material was CD4+ or CD8+ T cells sorted from blood, obtained in a trial of the OX40 agonist ivuxolimab. Source of these receptors: an adult with an advanced solid tumor such as melanoma, head and neck, liver or kidney cancer.

A remark on this clone: The junction departs from germline at one end; a sequencing error may be responsible. The V call is TRBV5-4, the J call TRBJ2-1; 7 nucleotides line up with TRBD1. Per the germline V gene, CDR1 is SGHNT and CDR2 is YYREEE (reference sequence). The CDR3 extends over 15 amino acids. The CDR3 loop reads CASSLMRGPGNEQFF. The CDR3 nucleotides are TGCGCCAGCAGCCTAATGAGGGGGCCGGGTAATGAGCAGTTCTTC.

This rearrangement joins TRBV13 to TRBJ2-1; D assignment may be TRBD1 or TRBD2 (6 bases each). This CDR3 has 15 amino acids. With 4 bases removed from V and 2 bases from J, the gap between germline ends came to 12 bases. CDR1 and CDR2 from the germline V gene are PRHDT and FYEKMQ (reference sequence). The DNA of the CDR3 is TGTGCCAGCAGCTACGGGGGCCGTACCTACAATGAGCAGTTCTTC. Its translation is CASSYGGRTYNEQFF.

The CDR3 here is CASSLGTVTGANIQYF. CDR3 in DNA: TGTGCCAGCAGCTTAGGGACCGTGACAGGGGCAAACATTCAGTACTTC. The chain recombines TRBV7-9 with TRBJ2-4; 8 nucleotides align to TRBD1. The CDR3 contains 16 residues. Trimming at V came to 1 base and at J to 6 bases, leaving 8 bases not matched to a gene. CDR1 and CDR2 from the germline V gene are SEHNR and FQNEAQ (reference sequence).

The gene calls are TRBV29-1 and TRBJ2-1; D is unclear. CDR1 is SQVTM, CDR2 ANQGSEA, per germline. Trimming took 6 bases from V and 0 from J, leaving 15 bases between them. The CDR3 consists of 15 residues. The CDR3 region has the DNA TGCAGCGTCGCCGTAACAACGAGCTCCTACAATGAGCAGTTCTTC. It translates to CSVAVTTSSYNEQFF.

This clone came up once. The chain combines TRBV6-6 with TRBJ1-5, with TRBD1 as a possible D gene (6 bases). Per the germline V gene, CDR1 is MNHNY and CDR2 is SVGAGI (reference sequence). V lost 7 bases and J 0 bases, leaving 10 bases between the germline ends. CDR3 length: 14 amino acids. The CDR3 DNA follows: TGTGCCAGCAAGGGGGATTATAGCAATCAGCCCCAGCATTTT. Translated: CASKGDYSNQPQHF.

The V gene is TRBV28, the J gene TRBJ1-3; tentatively, D is TRBD1 (5 bases). CDR1 MDHEN and CDR2 SYDVKM come from the germline V gene. Trimming removed 5 bases from V and 0 bases from J, with 8 bases in between. The length of the CDR3 is 14 residues. As DNA, the CDR3 is TGTGCCAGCAGTAGGGGAAACTCTGGAAACACCATATATTTT. As protein: CASSRGNSGNTIYF. Combining the CDR3 with reference TRBV28 and TRBJ1-3 gives the whole variable domain DVKVTQSSRYLVKRTGEKVFLECVQDMDHENMFWYRQDPGLGLRLIYFSYDVKMKEKGDIPEGYSVSREKKERFSLILESASTNQTSMYLCASSRGNSGNTIYFGEGSWLTVV.

The CDR3: CASSLSAYVGELFF. CDR3 nucleotide sequence: TGTGCCAGCAGTTTATCGGCCTACGTCGGGGAGCTGTTTTTT. The chain joins TRBV28 to TRBJ2-2; D unclear. Germline V gives CDR1 MDHEN, CDR2 SYDVKM. The CDR3 is 14 residues long. V was shortened by 1 base and J by 7 bases, with 10 bases between the two germline ends.

The J gene is TRBJ2-1, the V gene TRBV19; D remains ambiguous. This CDR3 spans 16 amino acids. V was cut by 5 bases and J by 4 bases, with 18 bases left in between. The germline V gene has CDR1 LNHDA and CDR2 SQIVND (reference sequence). The CDR3 DNA reads TGTGCCAGTAGTCCTCAAGGTCGGGTTAAGTACAATGAGCAGTTCTTC. It codes for CASSPQGRVKYNEQFF.

V gene TRBV28 combines with J gene TRBJ1-3; 9 positions agree with TRBD1. Trimming took 6 bases from V and 2 from J; bases not matched to a gene: 17. The germline V gene encodes CDR1 MDHEN and CDR2 SYDVKM. This CDR3 comprises 19 residues. This CDR3 is CASSVEGTGIQRAGNTIYF. The CDR3 DNA reads as TGTGCCAGCAGCGTCGAGGGGACAGGGATCCAAAGGGCTGGAAACACCATATATTTT.

The J gene is TRBJ1-2, the V gene TRBV7-2; a possible D gene is TRBD1 (6 bases). V shed 2 bases and J shed 4 bases, with 14 bases lying between them. This CDR3 has 15 residues. Germline assignment: CDR1 SGHTA and CDR2 FQGNSA. This chain's CDR3 is CASSLTLGGSYGYTF. CDR3 DNA sequence: TGTGCCAGCAGCTTAACACTGGGGGGCAGCTATGGCTACACCTTC. The full variable domain, with the rest looked up from reference TRBV7-2 and TRBJ1-2, is GAGVSQSPSNKVTEKGKDVELRCDPISGHTALYWYRQSLGQGLEFLIYFQGNSAPDKSGLPSDRFSAERTGGSVSTLTIQRTQQEDSAVYLCASSLTLGGSYGYTFGSGTRLTVV.

This clone is medium-sized (0.01 to 0.1%) in the sample. J is TRBJ1-1 and V is TRBV5-1; possible D gene TRBD1, 5 bases. The germline V and J ends were trimmed by 6 bases and 4 bases, with 10 bases remaining between them. The CDR3 has 12 residues. Germline loops: CDR1 SGHRS, CDR2 YFSETQ. CDR3 region: CASKTGGTEAFF. The CDR3 DNA reads as TGCGCCAGCAAGACGGGGGGCACTGAAGCTTTCTTT.

The DNA of the CDR3 is TGTGCCAGCAGTTTAGGACAGGGGGATAGGAGCACAGATACGCAGTATTTT. This sequence encodes CASSLGQGDRSTDTQYF. The J gene is TRBJ2-3, the V gene TRBV28; 10 bases line up with TRBD1. Unmatched junction bases numbered 5, after V lost 2 bases and J lost 0 bases. Per the germline V gene, CDR1 is MDHEN and CDR2 is SYDVKM. This CDR3 has 17 amino acids.

The chain recombines TRBV5-6 with TRBJ2-5, with 8 bases aligning to TRBD2. V lost 4 bases and J lost 5; bases outside the gene matches: 7. This CDR3 has 14 amino acids. Germline V gives CDR1 SGHDT, CDR2 YYEEEE. As DNA, the CDR3 is TGTGCCAGCAGCCCTCCGGGACTAGGGGAGACCCAGTACTTC. Amino acid sequence: CASSPPGLGETQYF.

As to this clone: Other nucleotide sequences from this sample produce the same CDR3. The chain has TRBV27 and TRBJ1-1, with D possibly TRBD1 on 5 matching bases. This CDR3 is 13 amino acids long. Looked up from germline, CDR1 is MNHEY and CDR2 is SMNVEV (reference sequence). Trimming shortened V by 5 bases and J by 1 base, and 8 bases separated the two germline ends. CDR3 DNA sequence: TGTGCCAGCAGTCTCCAGGGGAACACTGAAGCTTTCTTT. It is translated as CASSLQGNTEAFF.

The gene calls are TRBV19 and TRBJ2-2; 9 nucleotides line up with TRBD2. The V gene end was trimmed by 2 bases and the J gene end by 6 bases; junction bases not matched to a gene: 1. From germline, CDR1 is LNHDA and CDR2 SQIVND (reference sequence). The CDR3 extends over 14 amino acids. Here the CDR3 DNA reads TGTGCCAGTAGTATATTAGCGGGAGCCGGGGAGCTGTTTTTT. Translating it yields CASSILAGAGELFF.

The chain is built from TRBV29-1 and TRBJ2-1, with 7 bases identical to TRBD1. V trimming: 6 bases; J trimming: 3 bases; junction bases outside the gene matches: 11. The CDR3 runs to 15 residues. Germline loops: CDR1 SQVTM, CDR2 ANQGSEA. CDR3 nucleotide sequence: TGCAGCGTAAACGTTTGGGACAGTTTCTACAATGAGCAGTTCTTC. This codes for CSVNVWDSFYNEQFF.

J is TRBJ2-3 and V is TRBV7-9; D unclear. The CDR3 extends over 12 amino acids. Trimming left V 0 bases short and J 5 bases short, with 3 bases between. Per the germline V gene, CDR1 is SEHNR and CDR2 is FQNEAQ (reference sequence). CDR3 DNA sequence: TGTGCCAGCAGCTTAGCGATAGATACGCAGTATTTT. The encoded protein is CASSLAIDTQYF.

DNA for the CDR3: TGTGCCAGCAGTTTTGTAGCGGGCACAGATACGCAGTATTTT. It is translated as CASSFVAGTDTQYF. The rearrangement uses TRBV28 and TRBJ2-3; D possibly corresponds to TRBD2 (6 bases). The CDR3 is 14 residues long. Looked up from germline, CDR1 is MDHEN and CDR2 is SYDVKM. V was shortened by 3 bases and J by 1 base, with 8 bases between the two germline ends.

The chain recombines TRBV27 with TRBJ1-5; 11 bases are shared with TRBD1. V shed 8 bases and J 8 bases; nucleotides not matched to a gene: 5. There are 13 residues in the CDR3. Per germline, CDR1 MNHEY and CDR2 SMNVEV (reference sequence). The CDR3 loop is CASGQGAWEPQHF. As DNA, the CDR3 is TGTGCCAGCGGACAGGGGGCGTGGGAGCCCCAGCATTTT.

The gene calls are TRBV7-3 and TRBJ2-3, with no clear D. The ends were cut back, 3 bases at V and 6 bases at J, with 19 bases in the middle. Germline loops: CDR1 SGHTA, CDR2 FQGTGA. This CDR3 contains 16 residues. The CDR3 loop is CASSFRDGIGSDTQYF. DNA of the CDR3: TGTGCCAGCAGCTTTAGAGATGGGATCGGGTCGGATACGCAGTATTTT.

The table lists this clone with a count of one. V is TRBV7-8 and J is TRBJ2-1; 10 bases map to TRBD2. After removal of 3 bases from V and 0 bases from J, the junction contained 8 bases not matched to a gene. The CDR3 loop spans 18 amino acids. Per germline, CDR1 SGHVS and CDR2 FQNEAQ. CDR3 DNA: TGTGCCAGCAGCTTCCCGACTAGCGGGCAGAGCTCCTACAATGAGCAGTTCTTC. Protein product: CASSFPTSGQSSYNEQFF.

The chain carries TRBV2 and TRBJ2-5; TRBD2 might be the D (6 bases). Germline V CDR1 and CDR2: SNHLY, FYNNEI. V lost 5 bases, J lost 1 base, and 11 bases lay in between. CDR3 length: 14 amino acids. The CDR3 is CASSPSGSQETQYF. Written as DNA, the CDR3 is TGTGCCAGCAGTCCCTCCGGGAGCCAAGAGACCCAGTACTTC.

The V and J genes are TRBV5-5 and TRBJ1-6; D is perhaps TRBD1 (5 bases). CDR3 size: 15 residues. V gave up 4 bases and J gave up 0 bases, with 8 bases separating them. The germline V gene has CDR1 SGHKS and CDR2 YYEKEE (reference sequence). In DNA, the CDR3 is TGTGCCAGCAGCCCAGGGAGCTCCTATAATTCACCCCTCCACTTT. Translated, it gives CASSPGSSYNSPLHF.

The rearrangement joins TRBV28 to TRBJ1-4; 9 bases are a match to TRBD1. Germline loops: CDR1 MDHEN, CDR2 SYDVKM. The length of the CDR3 is 18 residues. Unmatched junction bases numbered 15, after V lost 3 bases and J lost 7 bases. The CDR3 nucleotides read TGTGCCAGCAGTTTCCCGGGACAGGGAATCTTGTGGGGTGAAAAACTGTTTTTT. This gives the protein CASSFPGQGILWGEKLFF.

The gene calls are TRBV9 and TRBJ1-1; 7 nucleotides agree with TRBD1. The CDR3 spans 16 residues. The V segment lost 0 bases and the J segment 1 base; nucleotides outside the gene matches: 6. Germline V gene lookup returns CDR1 SGDLS and CDR2 YYNGEE. The CDR3 reads CASSVGIGQENTEAFF. The CDR3 DNA reads as TGTGCCAGCAGCGTAGGAATTGGACAGGAGAACACTGAAGCTTTCTTT.

The chain recombines TRBV7-8 with TRBJ2-7, with no clear D. Germline CDR1 reads SGHVS; CDR2 reads FQNEAQ. This CDR3 has 14 amino acids. Trimming left V 2 bases short and J 4 bases short, with 12 bases between. This chain's CDR3 is CASSLFGSVYEQYF. As DNA, the CDR3 is TGTGCCAGCAGCTTATTCGGCAGTGTATACGAGCAGTACTTC.

This chain connects TRBV6-5 to TRBJ2-7; TRBD1 matches at 9 bases. Losses at the gene ends were 2 bases for V and 5 bases for J; bases not matched to a gene: 7. Germline CDR1 and CDR2: MNHEY and SVGAGI. This CDR3 comprises 15 residues. The CDR3 here is CASSYTGQGIHEQYF. CDR3 bases: TGTGCCAGCAGTTACACCGGACAGGGGATCCACGAGCAGTACTTC.

The gene calls are TRBV9 and TRBJ2-1, with no clear D. Germline V gene lookup returns CDR1 SGDLS and CDR2 YYNGEE. The CDR3 loop spans 16 amino acids. The V gene lost 0 bases and the J gene lost 3 bases, with 13 bases spanning the gap. In nucleotides, the CDR3 is TGTGCCAGCAGCGTAGTCAGTGGAGCCTTCTACAATGAGCAGTTCTTC. Translating it yields CASSVVSGAFYNEQFF.

The V gene is TRBV13, the J gene TRBJ1-6, with D unclear. This CDR3 is built from 12 residues. Trimming shortened V by 1 base and J by 10 bases, and 5 bases separated the two germline ends. Looked up from germline, CDR1 is PRHDT and CDR2 is FYEKMQ (reference sequence). This chain's CDR3 is CASSLDGSPLHF. The CDR3 region has the DNA TGTGCCAGCAGCTTAGACGGCTCACCCCTCCACTTT.

In this sample, this clone turned up once. J is TRBJ2-7 and V is TRBV6-5; the D is unclear. The germline V and J ends were trimmed by 0 bases and 3 bases, with 6 bases remaining between them. CDR1 is MNHEY, CDR2 SVGAGI, per germline. There are 13 residues in the CDR3. CDR3 sequence reads: CASSYSTGYEQYF. CDR3 nucleotides: TGTGCCAGCAGTTACTCCACTGGCTACGAGCAGTACTTC.